This is a list of T cell receptor beta chains from one sample in a study of graft-versus-host responses after intestinal transplantation. These receptors' antigens are unknown. Sequencing was performed with immunoSEQ multiplex PCR; in TCRdb, only in-frame clones are kept and a portion is missing. The sample consists of roughly 110,000 clones, about 91% of them appearing once. The sample was unstimulated CD4+ T cells sorted from spleen or lymph node cells, taken before transplant. Receptors were obtained from a human donor who was the organ donor for an intestinal transplant. Each CDR3 is given with its conserved first and last residue. Fields, in order: V gene, J gene, clone size, D gene, CDR3 protein, CDR3 DNA. The D gene is left open where the match is weak. Expanded clones are given a class, and other clones once, few, many or no size at all.

V gene: TRBV30
J gene: TRBJ2-2
clone size: -
D gene: -
CDR3 protein: CAWSPEGVNTGELFF
CDR3 DNA: TGTGCCTGGAGTCCGGAGGGGGTGAACACCGGGGAGCTGTTTTTT

V gene: TRBV10-3
J gene: TRBJ2-7
clone size: once
D gene: TRBD1
CDR3 protein: CAISGQGRSYEQYF
CDR3 DNA: TGTGCCATCAGTGGACAGGGGAGATCCTACGAGCAGTACTTC

V gene: TRBV7-9
J gene: TRBJ1-1
clone size: few
D gene: TRBD1
CDR3 protein: CASSHDRENTEAFF
CDR3 DNA: TGTGCCAGCAGTCACGACAGGGAGAACACTGAAGCTTTCTTT

V gene: TRBV11-2
J gene: TRBJ2-7
clone size: -
D gene: -
CDR3 protein: CASSTSGLFYEQYF
CDR3 DNA: TGTGCCAGCAGCACCTCCGGGCTTTTCTACGAGCAGTACTTC

V gene: TRBV12-5
J gene: TRBJ2-1
clone size: -
D gene: TRBD1
CDR3 protein: CASGRIGGTYNEQFF
CDR3 DNA: TGTGCTAGTGGTCGGATAGGGGGCACTTACAATGAGCAGTTCTTC

V gene: TRBV6-1
J gene: TRBJ2-7
clone size: once
D gene: -
CDR3 protein: CASSPDGSSSYEQYF
CDR3 DNA: TGTGCCAGCAGCCCTGACGGCTCTAGCTCCTACGAGCAGTACTTC

V gene: TRBV2
J gene: TRBJ1-4
clone size: -
D gene: TRBD1
CDR3 protein: CASSLAQGKKKLFF
CDR3 DNA: TGTGCCAGCAGTTTGGCACAGGGGAAGAAAAAACTGTTTTTT

V gene: TRBV19
J gene: TRBJ1-1
clone size: -
D gene: TRBD1
CDR3 protein: CATHRTGPYTEAFF
CDR3 DNA: TGTGCCACACATCGGACAGGACCATACACTGAAGCTTTCTTT

V gene: TRBV5-1
J gene: TRBJ2-7
clone size: -
D gene: -
CDR3 protein: CASSTLTADYEQYF
CDR3 DNA: TGCGCCAGCAGCACCCTGACAGCTGACTACGAGCAGTACTTC

V gene: TRBV6-1
J gene: TRBJ2-3
clone size: -
D gene: -
CDR3 protein: CASSEAGIWDTQYF
CDR3 DNA: TGTGCCAGCAGTGAAGCCGGGATTTGGGATACGCAGTATTTT

V gene: TRBV29-1
J gene: TRBJ2-1
clone size: -
D gene: -
CDR3 protein: CSAGGGNSYNEQFF
CDR3 DNA: TGCAGCGCTGGGGGCGGGAACTCCTACAATGAGCAGTTCTTC

V gene: TRBV2
J gene: TRBJ1-4
clone size: -
D gene: TRBD1
CDR3 protein: CASTLDRVMDQKLFF
CDR3 DNA: TGTGCCAGCACCCTGGACAGGGTGATGGATCAAAAACTGTTTTTT

V gene: TRBV11-2
J gene: TRBJ1-5
clone size: -
D gene: -
CDR3 protein: CASSLGQLSNQPQHF
CDR3 DNA: TGTGCCAGCAGCCTGGGGCAGTTAAGCAATCAGCCCCAGCATTTT

V gene: TRBV9
J gene: TRBJ1-2
clone size: -
D gene: -
CDR3 protein: CASSPATASYGYTF
CDR3 DNA: TGTGCCAGCAGCCCAGCGACAGCCTCCTATGGCTACACCTTC

V gene: TRBV6-1
J gene: TRBJ2-7
clone size: -
D gene: -
CDR3 protein: CASSVGWDNSYEQYF
CDR3 DNA: TGTGCCAGCAGTGTAGGCTGGGACAACTCCTACGAGCAGTACTTC

V gene: TRBV29-1
J gene: TRBJ2-5
clone size: -
D gene: -
CDR3 protein: CSGGAYEETQYF
CDR3 DNA: TGCAGCGGGGGGGCCTATGAAGAGACCCAGTACTTC

V gene: TRBV19
J gene: TRBJ1-2
clone size: -
D gene: -
CDR3 protein: CASTPTAYGYTF
CDR3 DNA: TGTGCCAGTACTCCCACAGCTTATGGCTACACCTTC

V gene: TRBV7-9
J gene: TRBJ1-5
clone size: -
D gene: -
CDR3 protein: CASSLAGHQPQHF
CDR3 DNA: TGTGCCAGCAGCTTAGCGGGGCATCAGCCCCAGCATTTT

V gene: TRBV10-1
J gene: TRBJ2-2
clone size: -
D gene: -
CDR3 protein: CASSPNANTGELFF
CDR3 DNA: TGCGCCAGCAGTCCGAACGCGAACACCGGGGAGCTGTTTTTT

V gene: TRBV4-1
J gene: TRBJ2-5
clone size: -
D gene: -
CDR3 protein: CASSQGDGGTLQETQYF
CDR3 DNA: TGCGCCAGCAGCCAAGGAGATGGGGGGACCCTACAAGAGACCCAGTACTTC

V gene: TRBV28
J gene: TRBJ1-3
clone size: -
D gene: -
CDR3 protein: CASSLSGNTIYF
CDR3 DNA: TGTGCCAGCAGTTTAAGCGGAAACACCATATATTTT

V gene: TRBV11-1
J gene: TRBJ1-2
clone size: -
D gene: TRBD1
CDR3 protein: CASSPGTGDNYGYTF
CDR3 DNA: TGTGCCAGCAGCCCCGGGACAGGGGATAACTATGGCTACACCTTC

V gene: TRBV12-5
J gene: TRBJ1-2
clone size: -
D gene: -
CDR3 protein: CASGFFYGYTF
CDR3 DNA: TGTGCTAGTGGTTTTTTTTATGGCTACACCTTC

V gene: TRBV5-4
J gene: TRBJ1-6
clone size: -
D gene: -
CDR3 protein: CASSPSKANNSPLHF
CDR3 DNA: TGTGCCAGCAGCCCGTCAAAGGCAAATAATTCACCCCTCCACTTT

V gene: TRBV18
J gene: TRBJ2-2
clone size: -
D gene: -
CDR3 protein: CASSPWSGELFF
CDR3 DNA: TGTGCCAGCTCACCATGGTCCGGGGAGCTGTTTTTT

V gene: TRBV7-3
J gene: TRBJ2-6
clone size: -
D gene: -
CDR3 protein: CASSPLSGANVLTF
CDR3 DNA: TGTGCCAGCAGCCCCCTCTCTGGGGCCAACGTCCTGACTTTC

V gene: TRBV10-2
J gene: TRBJ1-5
clone size: -
D gene: -
CDR3 protein: CASSDSGINQPQHF
CDR3 DNA: TGCGCCAGCAGTGATTCGGGAATTAATCAGCCCCAGCATTTT

V gene: TRBV6-6
J gene: TRBJ2-3
clone size: -
D gene: -
CDR3 protein: CASSYNAHTDTQYF
CDR3 DNA: TGTGCCAGCAGTTATAACGCCCACACAGATACGCAGTATTTT

V gene: TRBV6-5
J gene: TRBJ1-1
clone size: once
D gene: -
CDR3 protein: CASSYSNRRMNTEAFF
CDR3 DNA: TGTGCCAGCAGTTACTCAAACAGGAGAATGAACACTGAAGCTTTCTTT

V gene: TRBV29-1
J gene: TRBJ1-4
clone size: -
D gene: -
CDR3 protein: CSVQGEKLFF
CDR3 DNA: TGCAGCGTTCAGGGTGAAAAACTGTTTTTT

V gene: TRBV5-4
J gene: TRBJ2-3
clone size: -
D gene: TRBD1
CDR3 protein: CASSQGQGAGTDTQYF
CDR3 DNA: TGTGCCAGCAGCCAGGGACAGGGGGCCGGCACAGATACGCAGTATTTT

V gene: TRBV6-5
J gene: TRBJ2-1
clone size: -
D gene: TRBD2
CDR3 protein: CASSLRASGHSEQFF
CDR3 DNA: TGTGCCAGCAGTTTAAGGGCTAGCGGGCATAGTGAGCAGTTCTTC

V gene: TRBV6-6
J gene: TRBJ2-6
clone size: -
D gene: -
CDR3 protein: CASEGGAFGANVLTF
CDR3 DNA: TGTGCCAGCGAAGGGGGGGCTTTTGGGGCCAACGTCCTGACTTTC

V gene: TRBV5-4
J gene: TRBJ2-7
clone size: -
D gene: TRBD2
CDR3 protein: CASSLRKLAGGGYEQYF
CDR3 DNA: TGTGCCAGCAGCTTGCGGAAACTAGCGGGAGGGGGCTACGAGCAGTACTTC

V gene: TRBV7-3
J gene: TRBJ2-3
clone size: few
D gene: -
CDR3 protein: CASSFRARDTDTQYF
CDR3 DNA: TGTGCCAGCAGCTTCCGAGCTAGGGACACAGATACGCAGTATTTT

V gene: TRBV19
J gene: TRBJ1-6
clone size: -
D gene: TRBD1
CDR3 protein: CASRAIDREGSPLHF
CDR3 DNA: TGTGCCAGTAGGGCTATTGACAGGGAAGGTTCACCCCTCCACTTT

V gene: TRBV18
J gene: TRBJ2-7
clone size: -
D gene: -
CDR3 protein: CASSPPQRTYEQYF
CDR3 DNA: TGTGCCAGCTCACCACCGCAGCGAACCTACGAGCAGTACTTC

V gene: TRBV7-2
J gene: TRBJ2-3
clone size: once
D gene: -
CDR3 protein: CASSPFADTQYF
CDR3 DNA: TGTGCCAGCAGCCCCTTTGCAGATACGCAGTATTTT

V gene: TRBV5-1
J gene: TRBJ2-7
clone size: -
D gene: -
CDR3 protein: CASSPRQGRGYEQYF
CDR3 DNA: TGCGCCAGCAGCCCCAGGCAGGGTCGAGGGTACGAGCAGTACTTC

V gene: TRBV5-1
J gene: TRBJ2-7
clone size: once
D gene: TRBD1
CDR3 protein: CASSLDPTGTEQYF
CDR3 DNA: TGCGCCAGCAGCTTGGACCCGACAGGGACCGAGCAGTACTTC

V gene: TRBV7-2
J gene: TRBJ1-2
clone size: -
D gene: -
CDR3 protein: CASSFSDGPYGYTF
CDR3 DNA: TGTGCCAGCAGCTTCTCGGACGGACCCTATGGCTACACCTTC

V gene: TRBV10-2
J gene: TRBJ1-2
clone size: -
D gene: -
CDR3 protein: CASSEPGRYGYTF
CDR3 DNA: TGCGCCAGCAGTGAGCCAGGGCGCTATGGCTACACCTTC

V gene: TRBV6-1
J gene: TRBJ2-5
clone size: -
D gene: -
CDR3 protein: CASSETGIGETQYF
CDR3 DNA: TGTGCCAGCAGTGAAACAGGGATCGGGGAGACCCAGTACTTC

V gene: TRBV6-1
J gene: TRBJ2-2
clone size: -
D gene: -
CDR3 protein: CASRQTAPNTGELFF
CDR3 DNA: TGTGCCAGCAGACAGACTGCACCGAACACCGGGGAGCTGTTTTTT

V gene: TRBV18
J gene: TRBJ1-1
clone size: -
D gene: -
CDR3 protein: CASSPLGVGSEAFF
CDR3 DNA: TGTGCCAGCTCACCACTGGGGGTCGGTAGTGAAGCTTTCTTT

V gene: TRBV2
J gene: TRBJ2-7
clone size: -
D gene: -
CDR3 protein: CATLPGLPYEQYF
CDR3 DNA: TGTGCCACCCTGCCGGGACTCCCTTACGAGCAGTACTTC

V gene: TRBV7-9
J gene: TRBJ2-3
clone size: few
D gene: -
CDR3 protein: CASSPMLGADTQYF
CDR3 DNA: TGTGCCAGCAGTCCAATGCTTGGTGCAGATACGCAGTATTTT